These T cell receptor beta chains were read from a single sample in a study of blood T cells in healthy people across ages. TCRdb processed the 5' RACE reads anew with MiXCR; each CDR3 protein has one entry. Of 1.2 million to 1.5 million distinct CDR3 sequences listed, 45% to 70% are singletons. The sequencing input was blood. These receptors all come from a man aged 18 to 35 in good health. Each CDR3 is given with its conserved first and last residue. D genes are given only for firm matches. Rows may omit the clone size; those that give it use once, few, many or a size class.

16	TRBJ1-4	TRBV12-3/TRBV12-4	.	.	TGTGCCAGCAGTTGGAGGCCAGACGCAACTAATGAAAAACTGTTTTTT	CASSWRPDATNEKLFF
14	TRBJ2-5	TRBV7-2	.	.	TGTGCCAGCAGCTTCCCGCCCAATCAAGAGACCCAGTACTTC	CASSFPPNQETQYF
16	TRBJ2-7	TRBV20-1	TRBD2	.	TGCAGTGCTAGGAGGGCTAGCGGGGGGCCAACCTACGAGCAGTACTTC	CSARRASGGPTYEQYF
16	TRBJ1-4	TRBV14	.	.	TGTGCTAGCAGCCAAGGATCCAGCGCAACTAATGAAAAACTGTTTTTT	CASSQGSSATNEKLFF
14	TRBJ1-5	TRBV15	TRBD1	.	TGTGCCACCAGCATGGGACAGGGCTATCAGCCCCAGCATTTT	CATSMGQGYQPQHF
17	TRBJ2-1	TRBV25-1	TRBD2	few	TGTGCCAGCAGTGACCCAGGGACTAGCGGGAGATACAATGAGCAGTTCTTC	CASSDPGTSGRYNEQFF
13	TRBJ2-5	TRBV20-1	.	.	TGCAGTGTCGAGAAGGGAGCCGGAGAGACCCAGTACTTC	CSVEKGAGETQYF
13	TRBJ2-5	TRBV27	.	few	TGTGCCAGCAGCCCCATTTCTCGGGAGACCCAGTACTTC	CASSPISRETQYF
11	TRBJ2-1	TRBV6-6	.	few	TGTGCCAGCAGTTACTCGTTTGAGCAGTTCTTC	CASSYSFEQFF
16	TRBJ2-7	TRBV6-6	TRBD1	.	TGTGCCAGCAGTGGGACAGGGACTGGGAGTTCGTACGAGCAGTACTTC	CASSGTGTGSSYEQYF
19	TRBJ1-5	TRBV28	TRBD1	.	TGTGCCAGCAGTAAACAGGGGAGGAAAGATGGGCCCTTGGGTCAGCCCCAGCATTTT	CASSKQGRKDGPLGQPQHF
14	TRBJ2-7	TRBV7-9	TRBD2	.	TGTGCCAGCAGCCCGGGACTAGGGGACGACGAGCAGTACTTC	CASSPGLGDDEQYF
15	TRBJ1-2	TRBV6-2/TRBV6-3	.	.	TGTGCCAGCACTTATGGGGGACGGGTCGCCTATGGCTACACCTTC	CASTYGGRVAYGYTF
14	TRBJ1-1	TRBV4-3	TRBD1	.	TGCGCCAGCAGTTTCAAACAGGGGATAACTGAAGCTTTCTTT	CASSFKQGITEAFF
14	TRBJ2-5	TRBV7-6	TRBD1	few	TGTGCCAGCAGCCCGGGGACAGGGATAGATGAGCAGTACTTC	CASSPGTGIDEQYF
15	TRBJ2-1	TRBV6-6	.	.	TGTGCCAGCAGTTACGAGGGGGGATCCTACAATGAGCAGTTCTTC	CASSYEGGSYNEQFF
14	TRBJ1-1	TRBV4-1	.	once	TGCGCCAGCAGCCCAACGACTTTGAACACTGAAGCTTTCTTT	CASSPTTLNTEAFF
14	TRBJ2-2	TRBV6-2/TRBV6-3	.	.	TGTGCCAGCGGAGGGACTTGGGACACCGGGGAGCTGTTTTTT	CASGGTWDTGELFF
14	TRBJ1-4	TRBV29-1	.	.	TGCAGCGTTGACACCACAGGGTTAAGAGAAAAACTGTTTTTT	CSVDTTGLREKLFF
8	TRBJ1-1	TRBV20-1	.	.	TGCAGTGATGGAGGGGCTTTCTTT	CSDGGAFF
13	TRBJ2-1	TRBV9	.	few	TGTGCCAGCAGCGTAGAATGGGGCAATGAGCAGTTCTTC	CASSVEWGNEQFF
12	TRBJ2-5	TRBV29-1	.	.	TGCAGCGTTGATACAGGATCCCAGGAGCAGTACTTC	CSVDTGSQEQYF
14	TRBJ2-7	TRBV6-5	TRBD1	.	TGTGCCAGCAAAAGACAGGGGATTTCCTACGAGCAGTACTTC	CASKRQGISYEQYF
15	TRBJ2-7	TRBV5-1	TRBD2	once	TGCGCCAGCAGGCTAGCGGCCGACACTACCTACGAGCAGTACTTC	CASRLAADTTYEQYF
13	TRBJ2-5	TRBV5-1	TRBD1	.	TGCGCCAGCAGCTACCGACAGGGAGAGACCCAGTACTTC	CASSYRQGETQYF
15	TRBJ2-3	TRBV10-3	.	few	TGTGCCATCAGTGGGACCATGACTGACACAGATACGCAGTATTTT	CAISGTMTDTDTQYF
21	TRBJ1-6	TRBV5-6	.	.	TGTGCCAGCAGCGGACTCATGACAAGGGGTATAAGGAGCTCCTATAATTCACCCCTCCACTTT	CASSGLMTRGIRSSYNSPLHF
13	TRBJ1-5	TRBV28	.	.	TGTGCCAGCAGTTTACCATCGGAACAGCCCCAGCATTTT	CASSLPSEQPQHF
16	TRBJ2-7	TRBV20-1	.	.	TGCAGTGCTAGAGATGGGGGCTTAGGTCATCACTACGAGCAGTACTTC	CSARDGGLGHHYEQYF
17	TRBJ2-6	TRBV6-2/TRBV6-3	.	.	TGTGCCAGCGAAAGTGGGGGTTATCTCTCTGGGGCCAACGTCCTGACTTTC	CASESGGYLSGANVLTF
13	TRBJ2-1	TRBV11-3	TRBD1	.	TGTGCCAGCAGCTCAGTGCAGGGGGCGCGTTCGTTCTTC	CASSSVQGARSFF
13	TRBJ2-7	TRBV27	.	few	TGTGCCAGCAGTTTTTCAAAGGGCTACGAGCAGTACTTC	CASSFSKGYEQYF
14	TRBJ2-7	TRBV18	.	.	TGTGCCAGCTCACCTTCGGGGGACGACTACGAGCAGTACTTC	CASSPSGDDYEQYF
19	TRBJ2-1	TRBV11-2	TRBD2	few	TGTGCCAGCAGCCCTCTAGCGGGGGTGTTCCTACTTAGATACAATGAGCAGTTCTTC	CASSPLAGVFLLRYNEQFF
16	TRBJ2-1	TRBV20-1	TRBD2	.	TGCAGTGCTCACCACTCTAGCGGGAGCTCCTACAATGAGCAGTTCTTC	CSAHHSSGSSYNEQFF
15	TRBJ2-3	TRBV10-3	TRBD2	.	TGTGCCAGCAGTGACCACTCGGGGGGTCCAGATACGCAGTATTTT	CASSDHSGGPDTQYF
15	TRBJ2-3	TRBV14	TRBD2	.	TGTGCCAGCAGCCTACTAGCGGGAAACCCGAATACGCAGTATTTT	CASSLLAGNPNTQYF